These T cell receptor beta chains were read from a single sample in a study of T cells in Graves' hyperthyroidism and ophthalmopathy. From the multiplex PCR reads, TCRdb called clonotypes with MiXCR, one entry per CDR3 protein. The repertoire has around 760,000 distinct CDR3 sequences, 30% to 40% of them found once; the top ten carry roughly 30%. The material sequenced was blood. The receptors originated from a woman aged 40 to 49 with Graves' hyperthyroidism. The CDR3 runs from the conserved cysteine through the conserved F or W. D genes are given only for firm matches. The listing skips clone size in some rows; elsewhere it reads once, few, many or a size class.

d_call	clone_size	v_call	j_call	cdr3_nt	cdr3_aa
.	.	TRBV25-1	TRBJ1-5	TGTGCCAACATCAATCAGCCTCAGCATTTT	CANINQPQHF
TRBD1	many	TRBV25-1	TRBJ2-6	TGTGCCAGCAGTCCCCCGGGGACAGGTCCCGTAGCGGGGGCCAACGTCCTGACTTTC	CASSPPGTGPVAGANVLTF
.	.	TRBV7-3	TRBJ2-7	TGTGCCAGCAGCTTAATGGGGGGCTACAATGAGCAGTACTTC	CASSLMGGYNEQYF
TRBD1	few	TRBV7-2	TRBJ1-1	TGTGCCAGCAGCCAAGAGGAAGGGGGCTCCACTGAAGCTTTCTTT	CASSQEEGGSTEAFF
.	.	TRBV2	TRBJ2-2	TGTGCCAGCAGTGAAGCGCACTGGGCCGGGGAGCTGTTTTTT	CASSEAHWAGELFF
.	many	TRBV20-1	TRBJ2-5	TGCAGTGCTATCTACCAAGAGACCCAGTACTTC	CSAIYQETQYF
.	.	TRBV29-1	TRBJ2-1	TGCAGCTCGAGAAGGGGAAGCTCCTACAATGAGCAGTTCTTC	CSSRRGSSYNEQFF
.	.	TRBV27	TRBJ1-2	TGTGCCTCTAGATATCGGACAATCTTTAACTATGGCTACACCTTC	CASRYRTIFNYGYTF
.	.	TRBV7-9	TRBJ1-5	TGTGCCAGCAGTCTGCAGGGCGGCTCGGGACAGCCCCAGCATTTT	CASSLQGGSGQPQHF
.	.	TRBV5-5	TRBJ1-1	TGTGCCAGCAGCTTGCAAACAGGCACCAACACTGAAGCTTTCTTT	CASSLQTGTNTEAFF
.	many	TRBV11-2	TRBJ1-6	TGTGCCAGCAGTTTGGGGGACTATTCACCCCTCCACTTT	CASSLGDYSPLHF
TRBD1	.	TRBV7-2	TRBJ2-3	TGTGCCAGCAGCTCGGTCGGGACAGCAAGAGATACGCAGTATTTT	CASSSVGTARDTQYF
.	many	TRBV2	TRBJ1-5	TGTGCCAGCAGTGAACAGGGATCGAGCAATCAGCCCCAGCATTTT	CASSEQGSSNQPQHF
.	many	TRBV2	TRBJ2-7	TGTGCCAGCACACCTTGGGACTCCTCCTACGAGCAGTACTTC	CASTPWDSSYEQYF
TRBD2	.	TRBV29-1	TRBJ2-7	TGCAGCGTTTGCCTAACCGGGACTAGCGAATACGAGCAGTACTTC	CSVCLTGTSEYEQYF
.	.	TRBV20-1	TRBJ1-2	TGCAGTGCCCGGACCTCTCAAGGCTACACCTTC	CSARTSQGYTF
.	many	TRBV12-3/TRBV12-4	TRBJ1-1	TGTGCCAGCACCGAAAGGGCGAGCGGAGTGAGGGAAGCTTTCTTT	CASTERASGVREAFF
TRBD1	once	TRBV6-5	TRBJ2-5	TGTGCCAGCAGTTACTCGAGACAGGGGCGGATGGCCCAGTACTTC	CASSYSRQGRMAQYF
TRBD1	.	TRBV11-2	TRBJ2-3	TGTGCCAGCAGCCCGTTAGACAGGGTTGGAGATACGCAGTATTTT	CASSPLDRVGDTQYF
.	.	TRBV3-1	TRBJ2-5	TGTGCCAGCTCACACAGGGCCGAGACCCAGTACTTC	CASSHRAETQYF
.	.	TRBV6-2/TRBV6-3	TRBJ1-5	TGTGCCAGCAGTTACCGGGCAGCTTATAGCAATCAGCCCCAGCATTTT	CASSYRAAYSNQPQHF
TRBD1	many	TRBV10-2	TRBJ1-1	TGCGCCAGCAAGGGGACAGGCGGGGCGCTGGACTTT	CASKGTGGALDF
TRBD2	.	TRBV6-2/TRBV6-3	TRBJ2-7	TGTTCCTCCAGGGCCAGCGGGAGCTCCTACGAGCAGTACTTC	CSSRASGSSYEQYF
.	many	TRBV7-2	TRBJ1-4	TGTGCCAGCAGCTCCCCCTCGAGGGGAACGGGGAAACTGTTTTTT	CASSSPSRGTGKLFF
TRBD2	many	TRBV7-2	TRBJ2-7	TGTGCCAGCAGCTTAGAGGCTAGCGGGAGATACGAGCAGTACTTC	CASSLEASGRYEQYF
.	.	TRBV29-1	TRBJ1-4	TGCAGCGTGCGAAGGGGAGAAAAACTGTTTTTT	CSVRRGEKLFF
.	.	TRBV5-6	TRBJ1-1	TGTGCCAGCAGCTCGAATCCCCGGGTCACTGAAGCTTTCTTT	CASSSNPRVTEAFF
.	once	TRBV15	TRBJ2-1	TGTGCCACCCGGCCGGATCGGATACCCTACAATGAGCAGTTCTTC	CATRPDRIPYNEQFF
TRBD1	.	TRBV7-2	TRBJ2-5	TGTGCCAGTAGTACGCACGAGGGGGCAGAGACCCAGTACTTC	CASSTHEGAETQYF
.	.	TRBV19	TRBJ1-2	TGTGCCAGTAGAACAACAGGAGGTTTGACGTATGGCTACACCTTC	CASRTTGGLTYGYTF
TRBD1	once	TRBV11-1	TRBJ2-5	TGTGCCAGCTCACCTTCCCCGGGACAGGGGGAGACCCAGTACTTC	CASSPSPGQGETQYF
.	.	TRBV5-1	TRBJ2-2	TGCGCCAGCAGCCCGAAATCTGACACCGGGGAGCTGTTTTTT	CASSPKSDTGELFF
.	.	TRBV12-3/TRBV12-4	TRBJ2-2	TGTGCCAGCAGTTTGGGGGGCCTAGGAGGGGAGCTGTTTTTT	CASSLGGLGGELFF
TRBD2	.	TRBV5-4	TRBJ2-5	TGTGCCAGCAGCTTCAGACTAGCGGGAATCTGGGAGACCCAGTACTTC	CASSFRLAGIWETQYF
.	few	TRBV6-1	TRBJ2-7	TGTGCCAGCAGCAAACGGGGGACGGGCTACGAGCAGTACTTC	CASSKRGTGYEQYF
.	few	TRBV9	TRBJ2-7	TGTGCCAGCAGCGTAGGGGGCGGGATCGTCTACGAGCAGTACTTC	CASSVGGGIVYEQYF
.	.	TRBV5-4	TRBJ2-2	TGTGCCAGCAGCTTGGACTATACCACCGGGGAGCTGTTTTTT	CASSLDYTTGELFF
TRBD1	.	TRBV28	TRBJ1-5	TGTGCCAGCAGTAACGGACAGGGAGACCAGCCCCAGCATTTT	CASSNGQGDQPQHF
TRBD1	few	TRBV29-1	TRBJ1-5	TGCAGCGTCATGATTCAGGGGGAGGGTCAGCCCCAGCATTTT	CSVMIQGEGQPQHF
TRBD2	.	TRBV10-2	TRBJ2-7	TGCGCCAGCAGCCAAGACGGCCTAGCGGGGGGCCAGGGCTACGAGCAGTACTTC	CASSQDGLAGGQGYEQYF
.	few	TRBV28	TRBJ2-7	TGTGCCAGCACCTCGGTAGACGAGCAGTACTTC	CASTSVDEQYF
.	many	TRBV7-9	TRBJ2-5	TGTGCCAGCAGTCGCTGGGACGTTCAAGAGACCCAGTACTTC	CASSRWDVQETQYF
.	few	TRBV5-1	TRBJ2-5	TGCGCCAGCAGCTTGGTCGGGACGGCCCAAGAGACCCAGTACTTC	CASSLVGTAQETQYF
TRBD1	many	TRBV6-5	TRBJ1-6	TGTGCCAGCAGTGACGACAGGGATAATTCACCCCTCCACTTT	CASSDDRDNSPLHF
.	.	TRBV6-5	TRBJ2-7	TGTGCCAGCAGTTACTCAAAAGGGACTGCCTTCTCCTACGAGCAGTACTTC	CASSYSKGTAFSYEQYF
.	.	TRBV15	TRBJ1-5	TGTGCCACCAGCAGTCCACGGGGGAGCAATCAGCCCCAGCATTTT	CATSSPRGSNQPQHF
TRBD1	few	TRBV12-3/TRBV12-4	TRBJ2-5	TGTGCCAGCAGTCGGACAGGGGGCCTCCAAGAGACCCAGTACTTC	CASSRTGGLQETQYF